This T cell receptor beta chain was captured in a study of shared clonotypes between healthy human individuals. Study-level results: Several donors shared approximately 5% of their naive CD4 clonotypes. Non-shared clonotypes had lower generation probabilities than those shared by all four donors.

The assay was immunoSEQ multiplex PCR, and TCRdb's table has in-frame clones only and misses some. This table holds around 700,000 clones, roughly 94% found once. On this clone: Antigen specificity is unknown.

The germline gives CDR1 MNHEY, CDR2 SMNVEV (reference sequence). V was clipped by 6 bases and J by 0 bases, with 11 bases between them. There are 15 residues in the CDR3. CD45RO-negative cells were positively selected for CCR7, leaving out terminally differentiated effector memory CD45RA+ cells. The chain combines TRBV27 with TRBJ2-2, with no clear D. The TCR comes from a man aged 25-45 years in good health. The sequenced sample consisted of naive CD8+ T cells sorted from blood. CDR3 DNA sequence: TGTGCCAGCAGGGTGATTGGGGCGAACACCGGGGAGCTGTTTTTT. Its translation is CASRVIGANTGELFF.